The present T cell receptor (beta chain) was sequenced within a study of TIL therapy for anti-PD-1-resistant metastatic lung cancer. Study information: By whole-exome sequencing, median non-synonymous tumor mutation burden was approximately 1.6 mutations per megabase.

V lost 2 bases to trimming and J lost 2 bases; unmatched junction nucleotides: 5. CDR3 length: 15 amino acids. Germline CDR1 is MGHDK and CDR2 is SYGVNS. The immunoSEQ assay was v3. Survey-level samples got 2 million or so read pairs; deep-level samples got about 5-6 million. Libraries were prepared by immunoSEQ multiplex PCR; TCRdb keeps only in-frame clonotypes and omits some of them. The table lists 25,000 to 40,000 clones, 60% to 80% of them singletons. Time point in this sample: pre-treatment sample, taken before nivolumab and TIL therapy. This TCR was recovered from a woman between 25 and 85 years old with non-small cell lung cancer. The sequencing used blood, collected at baseline. The chain joins TRBV25-1 to TRBJ1-2; 7 nucleotides agree with TRBD1. CDR3 coding DNA: TGTGCCAGCAGTGAACCGGGACAGCTGAACTATGGCTACACCTTC. Amino acids: CASSEPGQLNYGYTF.